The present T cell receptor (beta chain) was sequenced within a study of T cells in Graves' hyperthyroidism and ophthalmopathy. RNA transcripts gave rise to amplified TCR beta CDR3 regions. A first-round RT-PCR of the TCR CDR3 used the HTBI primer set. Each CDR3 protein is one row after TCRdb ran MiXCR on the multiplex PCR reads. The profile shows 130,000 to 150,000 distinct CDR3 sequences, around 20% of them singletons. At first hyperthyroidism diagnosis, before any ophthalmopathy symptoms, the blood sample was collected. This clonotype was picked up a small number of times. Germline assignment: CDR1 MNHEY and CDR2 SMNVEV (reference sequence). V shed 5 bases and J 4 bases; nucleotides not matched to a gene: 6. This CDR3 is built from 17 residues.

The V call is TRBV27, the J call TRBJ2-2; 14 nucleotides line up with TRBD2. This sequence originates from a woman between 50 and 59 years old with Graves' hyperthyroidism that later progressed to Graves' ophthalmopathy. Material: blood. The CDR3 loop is CASSPPGLAGVTGELFF. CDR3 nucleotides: TGTGCCAGCAGTCCCCCGGGACTAGCGGGAGTCACCGGGGAGCTGTTTTTT.